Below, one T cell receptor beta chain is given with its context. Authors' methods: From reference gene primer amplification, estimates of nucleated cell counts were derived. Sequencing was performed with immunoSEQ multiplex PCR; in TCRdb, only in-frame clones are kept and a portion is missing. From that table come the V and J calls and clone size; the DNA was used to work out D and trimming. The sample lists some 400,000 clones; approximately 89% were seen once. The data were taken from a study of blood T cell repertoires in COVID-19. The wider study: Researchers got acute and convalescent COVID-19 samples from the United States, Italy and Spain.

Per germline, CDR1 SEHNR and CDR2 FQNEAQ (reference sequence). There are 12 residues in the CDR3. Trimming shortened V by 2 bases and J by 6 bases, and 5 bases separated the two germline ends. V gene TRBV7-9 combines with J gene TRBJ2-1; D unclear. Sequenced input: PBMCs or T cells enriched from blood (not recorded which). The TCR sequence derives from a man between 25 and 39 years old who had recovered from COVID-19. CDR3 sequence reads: CASSLSSNEQFF. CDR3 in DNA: TGTGCCAGCAGCTTATCGAGCAATGAGCAGTTCTTC.